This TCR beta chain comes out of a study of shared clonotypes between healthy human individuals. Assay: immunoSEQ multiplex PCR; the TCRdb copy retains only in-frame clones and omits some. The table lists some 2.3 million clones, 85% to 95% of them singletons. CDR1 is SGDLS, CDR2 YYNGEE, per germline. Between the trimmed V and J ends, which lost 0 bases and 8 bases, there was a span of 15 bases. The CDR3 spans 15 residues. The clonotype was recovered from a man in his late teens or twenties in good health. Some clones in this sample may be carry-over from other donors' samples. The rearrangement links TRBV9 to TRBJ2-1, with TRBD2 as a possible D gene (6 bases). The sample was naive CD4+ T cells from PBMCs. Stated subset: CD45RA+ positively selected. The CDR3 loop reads CASSVGLAPGDEQFF. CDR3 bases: TGTGCCAGCAGCGTAGGGCTAGCCCCGGGGGATGAGCAGTTCTTC.